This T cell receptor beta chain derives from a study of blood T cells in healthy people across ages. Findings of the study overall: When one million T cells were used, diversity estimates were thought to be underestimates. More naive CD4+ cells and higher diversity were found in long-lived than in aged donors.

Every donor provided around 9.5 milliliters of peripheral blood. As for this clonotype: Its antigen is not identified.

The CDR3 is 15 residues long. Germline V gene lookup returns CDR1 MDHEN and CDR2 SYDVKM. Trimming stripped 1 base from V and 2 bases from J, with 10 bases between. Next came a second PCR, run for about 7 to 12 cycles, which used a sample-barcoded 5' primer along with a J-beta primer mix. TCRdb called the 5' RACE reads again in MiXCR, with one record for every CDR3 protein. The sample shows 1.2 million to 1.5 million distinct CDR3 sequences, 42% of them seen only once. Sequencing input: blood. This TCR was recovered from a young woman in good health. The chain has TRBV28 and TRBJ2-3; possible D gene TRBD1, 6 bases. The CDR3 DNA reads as TGTGCCAGCAGTTTATCGCAGGGGAACACAGATACGCAGTATTTT. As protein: CASSLSQGNTDTQYF.